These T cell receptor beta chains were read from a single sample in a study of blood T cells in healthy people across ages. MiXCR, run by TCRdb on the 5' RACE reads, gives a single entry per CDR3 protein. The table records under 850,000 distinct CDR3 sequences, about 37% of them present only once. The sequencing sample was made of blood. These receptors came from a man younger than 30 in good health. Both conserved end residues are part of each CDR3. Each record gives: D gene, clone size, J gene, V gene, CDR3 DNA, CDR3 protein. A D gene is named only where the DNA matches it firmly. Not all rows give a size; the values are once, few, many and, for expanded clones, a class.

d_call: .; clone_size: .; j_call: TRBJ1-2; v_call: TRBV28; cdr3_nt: TGTGCCAGCAGTACCTATTATGGCTACACCTTC; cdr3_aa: CASSTYYGYTF
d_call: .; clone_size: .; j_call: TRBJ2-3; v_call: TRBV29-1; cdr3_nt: TGCAGCGTTGAACCGGGGGTCCCCACAGATACGCAGTATTTT; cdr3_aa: CSVEPGVPTDTQYF
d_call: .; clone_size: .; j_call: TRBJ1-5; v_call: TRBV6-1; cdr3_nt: TGTGCCAGCAGTGAAGACTTAAATCAGCCCCAGCATTTT; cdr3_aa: CASSEDLNQPQHF
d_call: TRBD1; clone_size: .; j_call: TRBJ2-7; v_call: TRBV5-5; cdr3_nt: TGTGCCAGCAGCTGGGGACAGGCGACCTCCTACGAGCAGTACTTC; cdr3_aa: CASSWGQATSYEQYF
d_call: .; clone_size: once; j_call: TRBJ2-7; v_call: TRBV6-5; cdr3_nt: TGTGCCAGCACAAGGACAACTCAGGATGAGCAGTACTTC; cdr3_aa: CASTRTTQDEQYF
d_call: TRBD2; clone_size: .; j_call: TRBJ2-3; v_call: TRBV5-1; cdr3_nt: TGCGCCAGCAGCTTGGCCGGGACTAGCGGGGGGGGCGACGATACGCAGTATTTT; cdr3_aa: CASSLAGTSGGGDDTQYF
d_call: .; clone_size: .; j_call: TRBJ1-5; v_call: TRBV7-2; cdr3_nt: TGTGCCAGCAGCTTATGGAGCAATCAGCCCCAGCATTTT; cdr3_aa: CASSLWSNQPQHF
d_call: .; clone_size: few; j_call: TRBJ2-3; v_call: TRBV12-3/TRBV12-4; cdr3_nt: TGTGCCAGCAGTCCCATGGGGAGTCCACCTCTACATACGCAGTATTTT; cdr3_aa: CASSPMGSPPLHTQYF
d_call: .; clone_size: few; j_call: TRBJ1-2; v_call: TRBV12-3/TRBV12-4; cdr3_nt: TGTGCCAGCAGTTTAGTTGGAACACTCAATGGCTACACCTTC; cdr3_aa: CASSLVGTLNGYTF
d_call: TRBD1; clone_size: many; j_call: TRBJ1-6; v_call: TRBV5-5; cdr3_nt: TGTGCCAGCAGCGCGGTACCAACCGGGACAGGGTATAATTCACCCCTCCACTTT; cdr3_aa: CASSAVPTGTGYNSPLHF
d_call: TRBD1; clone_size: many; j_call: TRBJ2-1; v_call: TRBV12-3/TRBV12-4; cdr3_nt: TGTGCCAGCAGAGAACAGGGGGCAAGCCCCTACTACAATGAGCAGTTCTTC; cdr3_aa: CASREQGASPYYNEQFF
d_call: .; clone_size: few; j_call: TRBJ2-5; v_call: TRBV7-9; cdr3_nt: TGTGCCAGTAGCTTAGCCATCGGGGCAGAGACCCAGTACTTC; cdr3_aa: CASSLAIGAETQYF
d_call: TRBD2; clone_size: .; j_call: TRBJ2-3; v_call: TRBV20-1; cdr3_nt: TGCAGTGCGCAGACTAGCGGGAATACGCAGTATTTT; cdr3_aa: CSAQTSGNTQYF
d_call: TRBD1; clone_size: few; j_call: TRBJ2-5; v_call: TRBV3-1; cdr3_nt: TGTGCCAGCAGCCCAAGCAGGGGGGAGACCCAGTACTTC; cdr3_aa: CASSPSRGETQYF
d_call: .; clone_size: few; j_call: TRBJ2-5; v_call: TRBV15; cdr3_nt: TGTGCCACCAGCTATTCCCGAGACAGACCCCAAGAGACCCAGTACTTC; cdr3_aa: CATSYSRDRPQETQYF
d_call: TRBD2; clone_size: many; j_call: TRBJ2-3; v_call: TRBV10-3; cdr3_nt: TGTGCCATCAGTGAGGAGGAGGCTGGCGGGGGGATGGCAGATACGCAGTATTTT; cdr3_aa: CAISEEEAGGGMADTQYF
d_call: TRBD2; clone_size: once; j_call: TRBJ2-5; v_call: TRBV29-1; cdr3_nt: TGCAGCGCCCATGGGCTAGCGGTACACAATGAGCAGTACTTC; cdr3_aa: CSAHGLAVHNEQYF
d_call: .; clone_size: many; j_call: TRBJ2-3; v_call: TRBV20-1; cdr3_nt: TGCAGTGCCATGAGTAACCGGGGCGTCCCAGATACGCAGTATTTT; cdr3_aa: CSAMSNRGVPDTQYF
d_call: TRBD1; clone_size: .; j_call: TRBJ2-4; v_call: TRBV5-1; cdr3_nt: TGCGCCAGCAGCTTGGCTGAGACAGGGACCAAAAACATTCAGTACTTC; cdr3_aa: CASSLAETGTKNIQYF
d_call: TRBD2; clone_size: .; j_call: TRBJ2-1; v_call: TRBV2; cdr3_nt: TGTGCCAGCAGTGGCCTAGGACTAGCGAACAATGAGCAGTTCTTC; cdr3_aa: CASSGLGLANNEQFF
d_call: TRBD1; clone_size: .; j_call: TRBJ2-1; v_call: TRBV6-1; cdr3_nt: TGTGCCAGCAGTGAACGGGACAGAAATGAGCAGTTCTTC; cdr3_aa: CASSERDRNEQFF
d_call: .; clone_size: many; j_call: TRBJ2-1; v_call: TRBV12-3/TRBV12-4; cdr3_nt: TGTGCCAGCACTCTGGGCACCTACAATGAGCAGTTCTTC; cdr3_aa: CASTLGTYNEQFF
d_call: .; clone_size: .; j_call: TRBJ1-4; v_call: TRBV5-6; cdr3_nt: TGTGCCAGCAGCTCTGTAGAGGGAACTAATGAAAAACTGTTTTTT; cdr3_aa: CASSSVEGTNEKLFF
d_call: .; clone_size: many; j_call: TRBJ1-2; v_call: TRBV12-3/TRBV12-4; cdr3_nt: TGTGCCAGCAGCGTCAGCGGTAACTATGGCTACACCTTC; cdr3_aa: CASSVSGNYGYTF
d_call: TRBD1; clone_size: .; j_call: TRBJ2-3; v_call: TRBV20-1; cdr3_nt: TGCAGTGCTGAAAGGGGGCGTGGGACAGATACGCAGTATTTT; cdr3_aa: CSAERGRGTDTQYF
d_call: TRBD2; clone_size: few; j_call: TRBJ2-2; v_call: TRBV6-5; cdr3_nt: TGTGCCAGCAGCCGGAGCGGGGGCCAACAGGAAGGGGAGCTGTTTTTT; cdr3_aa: CASSRSGGQQEGELFF
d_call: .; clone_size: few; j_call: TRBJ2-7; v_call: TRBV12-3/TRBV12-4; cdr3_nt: TGTGCCAGCCAGACAGGCACCTACGAGCAGTACTTC; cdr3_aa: CASQTGTYEQYF
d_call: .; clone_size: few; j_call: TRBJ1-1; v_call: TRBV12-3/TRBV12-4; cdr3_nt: TGTGCCAGCAGACCCACTGGGGGGAACGAAGCTTTCTTT; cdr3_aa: CASRPTGGNEAFF
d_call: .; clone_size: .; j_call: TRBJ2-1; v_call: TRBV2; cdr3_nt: TGTGCCAGCAGTGAAGCGCAGAGCTCCTACAATGAGCAGTTCTTC; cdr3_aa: CASSEAQSSYNEQFF
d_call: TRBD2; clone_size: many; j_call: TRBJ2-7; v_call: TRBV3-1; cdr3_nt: TGTGCCAGCAGCCAGCGGGAGAACGAGCAGTACTTC; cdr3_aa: CASSQRENEQYF
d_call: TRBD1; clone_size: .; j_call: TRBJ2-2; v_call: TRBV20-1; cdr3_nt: TGCAGTGCTAGAGATCCCGGGACAGGGAACACCGGGGAGCTGTTTTTT; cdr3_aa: CSARDPGTGNTGELFF
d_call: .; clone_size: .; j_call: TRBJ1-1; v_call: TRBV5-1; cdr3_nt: TGCGCCAGCAGCGCTCGTCGGAGGGAGAACACTGAAGCTTTCTTT; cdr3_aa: CASSARRRENTEAFF